The T cell receptor (beta chain) under discussion was sequenced for a study of radiotherapy plus CTLA-4 blockade in lung cancer. Generated by immunoSEQ multiplex PCR, the TCRdb table keeps only in-frame clones and is missing some. The profile shows some 66,000 clones, about four fifths of them singletons. The germline CDR1 and CDR2 sequences are MDHEN and SYDVKM. The CDR3 spans 15 residues. This sample comprised peripheral blood, obtained from a patient treated with radiotherapy plus ipilimumab. This sequence originates from a human donor with non-small cell lung cancer who had a partial response to radiotherapy plus ipilimumab. The chain employs TRBV28 and TRBJ2-7, with 9 bases identical to TRBD2. The DNA end is more similar to TRBJ2-1, so the J call may be wrong. The CDR3 sequence is CASSLIGSGSGEQFF. In DNA form, the CDR3 reads TGTGCCAGCAGTTTAATCGGTAGCGGGAGCGGTGAGCAGTTCTTC.